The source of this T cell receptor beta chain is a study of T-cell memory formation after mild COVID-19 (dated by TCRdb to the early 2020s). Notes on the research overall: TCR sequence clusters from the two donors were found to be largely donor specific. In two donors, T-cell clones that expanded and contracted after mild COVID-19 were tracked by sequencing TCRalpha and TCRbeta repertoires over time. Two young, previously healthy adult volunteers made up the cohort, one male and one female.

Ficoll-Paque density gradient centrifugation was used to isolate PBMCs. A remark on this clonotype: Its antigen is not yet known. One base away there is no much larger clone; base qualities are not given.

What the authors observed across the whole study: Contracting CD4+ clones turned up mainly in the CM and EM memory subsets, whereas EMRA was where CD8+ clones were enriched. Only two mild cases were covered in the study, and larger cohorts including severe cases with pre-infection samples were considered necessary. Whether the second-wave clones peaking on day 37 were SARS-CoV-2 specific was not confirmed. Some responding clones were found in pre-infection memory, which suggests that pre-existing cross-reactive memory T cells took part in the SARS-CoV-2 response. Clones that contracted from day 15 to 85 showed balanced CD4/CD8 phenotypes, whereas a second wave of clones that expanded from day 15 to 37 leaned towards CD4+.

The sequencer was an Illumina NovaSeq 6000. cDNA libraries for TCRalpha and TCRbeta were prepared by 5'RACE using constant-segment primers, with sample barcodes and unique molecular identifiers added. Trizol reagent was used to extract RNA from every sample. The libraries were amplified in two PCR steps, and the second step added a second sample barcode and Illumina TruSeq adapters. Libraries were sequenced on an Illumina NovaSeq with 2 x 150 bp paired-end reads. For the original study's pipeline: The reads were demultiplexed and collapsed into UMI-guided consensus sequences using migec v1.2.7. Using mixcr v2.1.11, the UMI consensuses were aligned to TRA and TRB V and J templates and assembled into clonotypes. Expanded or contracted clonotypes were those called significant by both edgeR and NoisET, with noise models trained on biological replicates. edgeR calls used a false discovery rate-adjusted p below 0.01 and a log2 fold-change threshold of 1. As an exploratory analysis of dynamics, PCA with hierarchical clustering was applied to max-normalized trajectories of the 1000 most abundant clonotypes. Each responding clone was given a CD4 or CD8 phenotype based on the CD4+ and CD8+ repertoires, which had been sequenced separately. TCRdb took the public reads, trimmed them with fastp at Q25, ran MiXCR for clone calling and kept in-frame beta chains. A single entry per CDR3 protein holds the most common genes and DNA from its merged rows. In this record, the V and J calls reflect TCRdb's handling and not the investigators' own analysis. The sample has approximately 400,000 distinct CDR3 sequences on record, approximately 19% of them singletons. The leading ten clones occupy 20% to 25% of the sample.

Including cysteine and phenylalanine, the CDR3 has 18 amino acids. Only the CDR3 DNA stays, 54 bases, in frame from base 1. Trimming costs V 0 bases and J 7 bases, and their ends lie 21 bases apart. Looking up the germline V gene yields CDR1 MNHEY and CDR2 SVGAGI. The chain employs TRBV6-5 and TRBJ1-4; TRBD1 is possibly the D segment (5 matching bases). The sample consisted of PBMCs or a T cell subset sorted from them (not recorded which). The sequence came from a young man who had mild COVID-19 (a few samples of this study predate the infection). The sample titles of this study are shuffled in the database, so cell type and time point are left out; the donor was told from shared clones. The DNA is TGTGCCAGCAGTTACTCGATACTTCCGGGGAGAAGGGGTGAAAAACTGTTTTTT. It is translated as CASSYSILPGRRGEKLFF.